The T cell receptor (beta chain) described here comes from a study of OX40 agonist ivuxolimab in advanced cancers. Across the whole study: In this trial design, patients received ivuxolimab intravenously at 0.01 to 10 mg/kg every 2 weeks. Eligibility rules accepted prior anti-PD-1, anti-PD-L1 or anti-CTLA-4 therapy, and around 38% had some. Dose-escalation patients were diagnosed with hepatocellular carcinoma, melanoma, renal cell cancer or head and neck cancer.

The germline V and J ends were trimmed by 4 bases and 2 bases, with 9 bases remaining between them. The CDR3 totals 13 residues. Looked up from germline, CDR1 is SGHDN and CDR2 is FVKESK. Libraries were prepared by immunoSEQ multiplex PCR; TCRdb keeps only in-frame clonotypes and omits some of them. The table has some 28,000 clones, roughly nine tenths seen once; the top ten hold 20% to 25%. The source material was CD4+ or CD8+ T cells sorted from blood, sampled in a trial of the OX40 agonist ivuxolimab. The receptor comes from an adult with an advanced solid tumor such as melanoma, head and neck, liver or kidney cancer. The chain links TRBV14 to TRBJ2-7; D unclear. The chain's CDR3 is CASSPLGTYEQYF. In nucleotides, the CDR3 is TGTGCCAGCAGCCCCCTTGGGACCTACGAGCAGTACTTC.